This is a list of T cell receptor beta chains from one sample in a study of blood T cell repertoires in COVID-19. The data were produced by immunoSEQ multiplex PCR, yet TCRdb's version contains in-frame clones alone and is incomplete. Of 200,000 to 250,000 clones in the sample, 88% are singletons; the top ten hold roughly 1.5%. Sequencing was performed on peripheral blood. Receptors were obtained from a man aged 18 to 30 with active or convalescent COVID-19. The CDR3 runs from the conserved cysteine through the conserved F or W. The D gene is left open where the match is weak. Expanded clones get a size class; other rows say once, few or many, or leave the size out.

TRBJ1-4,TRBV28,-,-,CATEGGVLFF,TGTGCCACGGAGGGGGGGGTGCTGTTTTTT
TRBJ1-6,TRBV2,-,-,CASSEGVRAPLHF,TGTGCCAGCAGTGAGGGTGTCAGGGCACCCCTCCACTTT
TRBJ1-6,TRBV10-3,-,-,CATHLGGGSDSPLHF,TGTGCCACCCACCTGGGGGGGGGTTCGGATTCACCCCTCCACTTT
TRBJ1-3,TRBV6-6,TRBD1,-,CASSRGQGAPGNTIYF,TGTGCCAGCAGTCGAGGACAGGGGGCGCCTGGAAACACCATATATTTT
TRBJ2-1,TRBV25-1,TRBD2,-,CASSAPGLAGVGQFF,TGTGCCAGCAGCGCCCCGGGACTAGCGGGAGTGGGGCAGTTCTTC
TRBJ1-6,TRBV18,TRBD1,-,CASSQGQYNSPLHF,TGTGCCAGCTCACAGGGACAGTATAATTCACCCCTCCACTTT
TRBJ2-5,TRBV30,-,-,CAWSSQQETQYF,TGTGCCTGGAGTTCTCAGCAAGAGACCCAGTACTTC
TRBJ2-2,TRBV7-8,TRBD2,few,CASSFIPGLGEGELFF,TGTGCCAGCAGCTTCATACCGGGACTAGGGGAGGGGGAGCTGTTTTTT
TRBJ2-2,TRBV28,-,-,CASRAQTGELFF,TGTGCCAGCAGAGCCCAAACCGGGGAGCTGTTTTTT
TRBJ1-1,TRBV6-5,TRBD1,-,CASSYRGQGNTEAFF,TGTGCCAGCAGTTACCGAGGACAGGGTAACACTGAAGCTTTCTTT
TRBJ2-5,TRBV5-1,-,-,CASSLPLQETQYF,TGCGCCAGCAGCTTGCCTCTCCAAGAGACCCAGTACTTC
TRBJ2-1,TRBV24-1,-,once,CATSTYNEQFF,TGTGCCACCAGCACATACAATGAGCAGTTCTTC
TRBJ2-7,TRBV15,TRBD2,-,CATSKKRTSGRGRYIHEQYF,TGTGCCACCAGCAAAAAGCGGACTAGCGGGAGGGGCCGATATATCCACGAGCAGTACTTC
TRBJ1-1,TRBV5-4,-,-,CASSFRNTEAFF,TGTGCCAGCAGCTTCCGGAACACTGAAGCTTTCTTT
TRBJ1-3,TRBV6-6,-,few,CASSPSVTGSSGNTIYF,TGTGCCAGCAGTCCCTCCGTGACAGGCAGCTCTGGAAACACCATATATTTT
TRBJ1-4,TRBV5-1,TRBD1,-,CASSTTGPEKLFF,TGCGCCAGCAGCACGACAGGGCCCGAAAAACTGTTTTTT
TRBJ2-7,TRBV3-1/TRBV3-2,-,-,CASRPRADYEQYF,TGTGCCAGCAGACCGCGGGCAGACTACGAGCAGTACTTC
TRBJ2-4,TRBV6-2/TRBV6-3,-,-,CASSYSSGSLAKNIQYF,TGTGCCAGCAGTTACTCTAGCGGCAGCCTAGCCAAAAACATTCAGTACTTC
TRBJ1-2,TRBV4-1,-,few,CASSQDPGGENYGYTF,TGCGCCAGCAGCCAAGACCCTGGGGGGGAAAACTATGGCTACACCTTC
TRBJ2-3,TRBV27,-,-,CASSGIAGTRSTDTQYF,TGTGCCAGCAGTGGGATAGCCGGGACTCGAAGCACAGATACGCAGTATTTT
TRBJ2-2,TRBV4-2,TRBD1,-,CASSVHRDSAGELFF,TGTGCCAGCAGCGTCCACCGGGACAGTGCCGGGGAGCTGTTTTTT
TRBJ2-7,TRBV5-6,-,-,CASSWKPGLSYEQYF,TGTGCCAGCAGCTGGAAACCGGGACTCTCCTACGAGCAGTACTTC
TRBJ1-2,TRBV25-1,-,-,CASTGTNYGYTF,TGTGCCAGCACAGGTACTAACTATGGCTACACCTTC
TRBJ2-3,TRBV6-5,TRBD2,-,CASSYGLAADTQYF,TGTGCCAGCAGTTACGGCCTAGCGGCGGATACGCAGTATTTT
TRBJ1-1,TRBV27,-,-,CASSLLGGEAFF,TGTGCCAGCAGTTTATTGGGGGGAGAAGCTTTCTTT
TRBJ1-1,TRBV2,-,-,CASTNGNREAFF,TGTGCCAGCACGAACGGTAACAGAGAAGCTTTCTTT
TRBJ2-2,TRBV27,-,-,CASSLRASGELFF,TGTGCCAGCAGTTTGAGGGCGTCCGGGGAGCTGTTTTTT
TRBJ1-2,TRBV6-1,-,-,CASSEAKGDYGYTF,TGTGCCAGCAGTGAAGCGAAGGGGGACTATGGCTACACCTTC
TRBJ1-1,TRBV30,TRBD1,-,CAWSQLTGGPNTEAFF,TGTGCCTGGAGCCAGCTGACAGGGGGGCCGAACACTGAAGCTTTCTTT
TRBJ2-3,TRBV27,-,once,CASSMERTDTQYF,TGTGCCAGCAGTATGGAGCGAACAGATACGCAGTATTTT
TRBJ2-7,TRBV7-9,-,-,CASSRDYGQYF,TGTGCCAGCAGCCGAGACTACGGGCAGTACTTC
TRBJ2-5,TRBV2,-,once,CASRTRWRDRETQYF,TGTGCCAGCAGAACCCGGTGGAGGGATCGAGAGACCCAGTACTTC
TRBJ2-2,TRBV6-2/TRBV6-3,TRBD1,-,CASSFRSRWDRLTGELFF,TGTGCCAGCAGTTTCCGGAGCCGTTGGGACAGATTAACCGGGGAGCTGTTTTTT
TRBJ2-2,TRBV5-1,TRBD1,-,CASSLGPGQGVGWNAGELFF,TGCGCCAGCAGCTTGGGTCCGGGACAGGGGGTTGGATGGAACGCCGGGGAGCTGTTTTTT
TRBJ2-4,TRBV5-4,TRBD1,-,CASSPGQGTKNIQYF,TGTGCCAGCAGCCCGGGACAGGGAACCAAAAACATTCAGTACTTC
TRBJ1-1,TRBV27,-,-,CASSLEGVYQSRTEAFF,TGTGCCAGCAGTTTAGAGGGGGTGTATCAGTCGAGGACTGAAGCTTTCTTT
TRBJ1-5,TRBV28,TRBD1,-,CASSLGTGEPQHF,TGTGCCAGCAGTTTAGGAACAGGGGAGCCCCAGCATTTT
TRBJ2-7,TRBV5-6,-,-,CASNYNSYEQYF,TGTGCCAGCAACTATAACTCCTACGAGCAGTACTTC
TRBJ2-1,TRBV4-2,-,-,CASSQGYPGNYNEQFF,TGTGCCAGCAGCCAAGGCTATCCGGGGAACTACAATGAGCAGTTCTTC
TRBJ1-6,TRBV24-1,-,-,CATSDFPGFMHSPLHF,TGTGCCACCAGTGATTTCCCGGGGTTCATGCATTCACCCCTCCACTTT
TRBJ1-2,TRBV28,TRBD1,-,CASSLGRTGYYGYTF,TGTGCCAGCAGTTTGGGGCGGACAGGGTACTATGGCTACACCTTC
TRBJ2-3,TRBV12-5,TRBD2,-,CASGLLSGGGGDTQYF,TGTGCTAGTGGTCTTCTCTCGGGGGGAGGTGGAGATACGCAGTATTTT
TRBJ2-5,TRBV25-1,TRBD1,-,CASSDRTGGDQETQYF,TGTGCCAGCAGTGATAGGACAGGGGGAGACCAAGAGACCCAGTACTTC
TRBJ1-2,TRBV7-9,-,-,CASSPGVYGYTF,TGTGCCAGCAGCCCGGGGGTCTATGGCTACACCTTC
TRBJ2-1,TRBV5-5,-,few,CASSLRSNEQFF,TGTGCCAGCAGCTTGCGCAGCAATGAGCAGTTCTTC
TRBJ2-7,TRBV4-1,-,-,CASSQTGYEQYF,TGCGCCAGCAGCCAGACAGGCTACGAGCAGTACTTC
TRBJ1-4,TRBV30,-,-,CAWRKQGTNEKLFF,TGTGCCTGGAGAAAACAGGGTACTAATGAAAAACTGTTTTTT
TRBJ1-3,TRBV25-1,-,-,CASSPPGGTGLTIYF,TGTGCCAGCAGCCCCCCGGGGGGAACAGGGCTCACCATATATTTT
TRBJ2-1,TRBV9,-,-,CASSVTLAPEDEQFF,TGTGCCAGCAGCGTAACACTAGCTCCTGAGGATGAGCAGTTCTTC
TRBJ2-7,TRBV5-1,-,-,CASSLGGRIYEQYF,TGCGCCAGCAGCTTGGGGGGCAGGATCTACGAGCAGTACTTC